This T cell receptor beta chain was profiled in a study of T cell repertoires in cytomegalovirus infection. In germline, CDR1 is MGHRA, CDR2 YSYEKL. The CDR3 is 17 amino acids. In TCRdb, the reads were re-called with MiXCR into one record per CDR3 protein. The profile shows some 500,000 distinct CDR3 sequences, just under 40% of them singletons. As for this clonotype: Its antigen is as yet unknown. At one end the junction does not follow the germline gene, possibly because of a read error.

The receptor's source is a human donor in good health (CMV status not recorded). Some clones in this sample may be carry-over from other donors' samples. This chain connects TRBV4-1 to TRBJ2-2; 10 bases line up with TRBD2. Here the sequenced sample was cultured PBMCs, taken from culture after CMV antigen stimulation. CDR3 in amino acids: CASSQGSAGGQSGELFF. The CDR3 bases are TGTGCCAGCAGCCAAGGGTCAGCGGGGGGGCAGAGCGGGGAGCTGTTTTTT.